This is a list of T cell receptor beta chains from one sample in a study of CD8 T cells in Susac syndrome. Each CDR3 protein gets one entry after TCRdb re-called the immunoSEQ multiplex PCR reads with MiXCR. The table includes under 90,000 distinct CDR3 sequences, just under 95% detected once. Material: CD8+ T cells from PBMCs. These receptors were taken from a human donor with Susac syndrome. CDR3s leave out the opening cysteine and the closing phenylalanine or tryptophan.

TRBV7-2,13,ASSLLLAAYNEQF
TRBV27,14,ASSLVRVAGTDTQY
TRBV29-1,12,SVFWGELDQPQH
TRBV19,13,ASSPTGILNQPQH
TRBV15,13,ATSRTTGAYNEQF
TRBV19,11,ASSMWGNYGYT
TRBV18,13,ASSPTGAGYTEAF
TRBV29-1,12,SVLSGRNVHEQF
TRBV19,14,ASSIGGQGSNQPQH
TRBV3-1,12,ASSQGQRHNEQF
TRBV5-6,11,AGGQGQNNEQF
TRBV20-1,14,SARDLSGRATDTQY
TRBV7-9,14,ASSPGGIPSQETQY
TRBV27,9,ASGFDQPQH
TRBV4-2,15,ASSQGGTSGSYNEQF
TRBV20-1,13,SATSPSGYYNEQF
TRBV7-8,15,ASSSLETSGATYEQY
TRBV28,12,ASSSLGSSYEQY
TRBV5-8,16,ASSGLEIARAVPDTQY
TRBV23-1,13,ASSQSSFSGNTIY
TRBV29-1,11,SALAEEGNEQF
TRBV29-1,12,SVEGGRAIGELF
TRBV15,11,ATSDRSNQPQH
TRBV29-1,13,SVVGKGRDYETQY
TRBV15,13,ATTTGLANTDTQY
TRBV24-1,13,ATSGSGTSTDTQY
TRBV4-3,13,ASSQDRMSTDTQY
TRBV28,14,ASSLELAGSEETQY
TRBV6-2/TRBV6-3,14,ASRLGQSSGANVLT
TRBV5-1,15,ASSLLGQGMGLYEQY
TRBV28,9,ASSSIAQGV
TRBV9,11,ASSVGSGQTQY
TRBV13,12,ASSLRQGRETQY
TRBV19,14,ASSDRGLSGANVLT
TRBV29-1,13,SVDRGLAGEPEQF
TRBV6-5,13,ASSYQSGIQETQY
TRBV28,12,ASSKDSTTGELF
TRBV20-1,13,SARDRGHGTDTQY
TRBV5-1,12,ASSLRDRPYEQY
TRBV6-2/TRBV6-3,11,ASSYGGLQPQH
TRBV3-1,14,ASSPGLAGATDTQY
TRBV7-2,10,ASSFPGYEQY
TRBV6-4,11,ASSETLVHEQF
TRBV15,13,ATSAPGQGVYEQY
TRBV5-1,15,ASSLWGTADLRGEQY
TRBV3-1,15,ASSQLWAGGGTETQY
TRBV3-1,13,ASSHLAGGTNIQY
TRBV6-2/TRBV6-3,17,ASSYSITPDGATNEKLF
TRBV29-1,13,SVGTTGNSYNEQF
TRBV29-1,10,SAPSGVNEQF
TRBV29-1,10,SGTDSGYGYT
TRBV20-1,14,SARTLLTSGPYEQY
TRBV20-1,10,SARGPLVAQY
TRBV7-9,13,ASSFSAGVRETQY
TRBV20-1,11,SAKFRNTGELF
TRBV24-1,10,ANIEAAYEQY
TRBV27,12,ASSLSMDSHEQY
TRBV4-3,16,ASSQDWRGFDSGNTIY
TRBV29-1,13,SVAGGTSTSNEQF
TRBV6-5,12,ASSSFDRANEQF